The following is a T cell receptor beta chain sequence with its context. The junction shows a germline mismatch at one end, possibly a read error. The entry originates in a study of blood T cell repertoires in COVID-19. This CDR3 is built from 14 residues. Germline CDR1 SGHDN, CDR2 FVKESK. The table came from immunoSEQ multiplex PCR; TCRdb's copy has only in-frame clones and leaves some out. The sample shows a few hundred thousand clones, approximately 89% of them seen only once. The sequence derives from a woman in her 40s who had been exposed to COVID-19. This chain links TRBV14 with TRBJ1-2; perhaps TRBD1 as D (6 bases). The source material was PBMCs or T cells enriched from blood (not recorded which). In DNA, the CDR3 is TGTGCCAGCAGCCAAGATCAAAGGACAGCGGTAGGAGGCTTC. It is translated as CASSQDQRTAVGGF.